What follows is one T cell receptor (beta chain) and its context. The V gene's germline CDR1 is LNHDA and CDR2 SQIVND (reference sequence). V lost 3 bases and J lost 5; bases outside the gene matches: 9. This CDR3 has 15 residues. The data are from a study of blood T cell repertoires in COVID-19. Data came from immunoSEQ multiplex PCR; TCRdb stores just in-frame clones and leaves some out. The table records some 160,000 clones, under 95% of them present only once. This sequence originates from a man in his late teens or twenties with acute or convalescent COVID-19. Source material: peripheral blood. V and J are TRBV19 and TRBJ2-7; TRBD1 matches 8 bases. DNA of the CDR3: TGTGCCAGTAGTATTGGATTGTCAGGGGGCGACGAGCAGTACTTC. Encoded protein: CASSIGLSGGDEQYF.